The next 30 T cell receptor beta chains were all read from a single sample in a study of T cell responses to AZD1222 COVID-19 vaccine. Assay used: immunoSEQ multiplex PCR; TCRdb lists only in-frame clones, some missing. The data contain approximately 24,000 clones, 88% of them seen just once; the ten biggest clones take up under 3.5%. The material sequenced was peripheral blood, taken 28 days after the second AZD1222 dose. The receptors were sampled from an adult who received the AZD1222 COVID-19 vaccine.

The V gene is TRBV7-9, the J gene TRBJ2-1; D is tentatively TRBD1 or TRBD2 (5 bases each). Germline V gene sequence: CDR1 SEHNR, CDR2 FQNEAQ (reference sequence). The CDR3 is 18 residues long. V lost 5 bases, J lost 0 bases, and 20 bases lay in between. The CDR3 nucleotides read TGTGCCAGCAGCCCACCTGCCGGGGACCGCAACTCCTACAATGAGCAGTTCTTC. Translated, it gives CASSPPAGDRNSYNEQFF.

The chain has TRBV6-5 and TRBJ1-1; D not resolved. The CDR3 runs to 15 residues. The germline V gene has CDR1 MNHEY and CDR2 SVGAGI. V lost 0 bases and J 1 base, leaving 9 bases between the germline ends. CDR3 bases: TGTGCCAGCAGTTACTCTATCAGGCAGAACACTGAAGCTTTCTTT. It translates to CASSYSIRQNTEAFF.

The chain has TRBV9 and TRBJ2-2; D possibly matches TRBD1 or TRBD2 (5 bases each). The CDR3 runs 16 residues. Germline loops: CDR1 SGDLS, CDR2 YYNGEE. Trimming pared 4 bases from V and 2 bases from J, leaving 15 bases between. The CDR3 loop is CASSQPLGANTGELFF. CDR3 DNA sequence: TGTGCCAGCAGCCAACCCCTCGGGGCAAACACCGGGGAGCTGTTTTTT.

This chain connects TRBV11-2 to TRBJ2-7, with D perhaps assigned TRBD1 or TRBD2 (5 bases each). The CDR3 is 14 residues long. The germline gives CDR1 SGHAT, CDR2 FQNNGV. V lost 5 bases and J 6 bases, leaving 17 bases between the germline ends. In DNA form, the CDR3 reads TGTGCCAGCAGCCCAGTGAGGGGTCGGGGCGAGCAGTACTTC. Protein sequence: CASSPVRGRGEQYF.

This clone was seen only a few times. J is TRBJ1-3 and V is TRBV7-9; maybe TRBD1 (6 bases). V dropped 5 bases and J dropped 0 bases, with 14 bases sitting between them. The CDR3 is 16 residues long. Germline V gene data show CDR1 as SEHNR and CDR2 as FQNEAQ (reference sequence). The CDR3 region is CASSPAGTYSGNTIYF. CDR3 sequence (DNA): TGTGCCAGCAGCCCGGCCGGGACATACTCTGGAAACACCATATATTTT.

This clone has a single count. The V and J genes are TRBV7-9 and TRBJ1-2; 10 bases fit TRBD1. CDR1 is SEHNR, CDR2 FQNEAQ, per germline (reference sequence). J gave up 6 bases and V 1 base, and 2 bases lay outside the gene matches. This CDR3 is 14 amino acids long. The CDR3 here is CASSLVGTGDGYTF. CDR3 nucleotides: TGTGCCAGCAGCTTAGTTGGGACAGGGGATGGCTACACCTTC.

V is TRBV3-1 (or the pseudogene TRBV3-2) and J is TRBJ2-1; perhaps TRBD1 as D (6 bases). Trimming left V 2 bases short and J 5 bases short, with 10 bases between. CDR3 length equals 14 residues. Germline values: CDR1 LGHDT, CDR2 YNNKEL (reference sequence). For the CDR3, the DNA is TGTGCCAGCAGCCAATTTACAGGGAACAATGAGCAGTTCTTC. Its translation is CASSQFTGNNEQFF.

V and J are TRBV19 and TRBJ1-2; D may be TRBD1 (5 bases). The CDR3 spans 14 residues. Trimming shortened V by 2 bases and J by 6 bases, and 13 bases separated the two germline ends. Per germline, CDR1 LNHDA and CDR2 SQIVND (reference sequence). CDR3 loop: CASSIFGGDDGYTF. CDR3 sequence (DNA): TGTGCCAGTAGTATATTTGGTGGGGACGATGGCTACACCTTC.

This chain links TRBV9 with TRBJ1-3; D gene uncertain. The V end lost 0 bases, the J end lost 0 bases, and 7 bases lay between the germline ends. The CDR3 contains 15 residues. Germline assignment: CDR1 SGDLS and CDR2 YYNGEE. CDR3 nucleotide sequence: TGTGCCAGCAGCGTAGATCCGAGCTCTGGAAACACCATATATTTT. As protein: CASSVDPSSGNTIYF.

The V gene is TRBV7-2, the J gene TRBJ1-6; D remains unclear. V was cut by 1 base and J by 8 bases, with 15 bases left in between. The CDR3 spans 16 residues. Germline V gives CDR1 SGHTA, CDR2 FQGNSA. CDR3 sequence reads: CASSLVRYLLDSPLHF. The DNA of the CDR3 is TGTGCCAGCAGCTTAGTGAGATACCTCCTGGATTCACCCCTCCACTTT.

The V and J genes are TRBV7-2 and TRBJ2-5; TRBD2 matches at 12 bases. The CDR3 runs to 15 residues. Trimming at V came to 6 bases and at J to 5 bases, leaving 7 bases not matched to a gene. Germline V gene data show CDR1 as SGHTA and CDR2 as FQGNSA. The CDR3 coding sequence is TGTGCCAGCAGTCATGGACTAGCGGGGATGGAGACCCAGTACTTC. This sequence encodes CASSHGLAGMETQYF.

The chain carries TRBV7-2 and TRBJ2-5; the match to TRBD2 covers 7 bases. The CDR3 is 12 residues long. V shed 6 bases and J 5 bases; nucleotides not matched to a gene: 3. Germline V gene sequence: CDR1 SGHTA, CDR2 FQGNSA. The CDR3 is CASRAGGETQYF. The CDR3 region has the DNA TGTGCCAGCAGAGCCGGGGGGGAGACCCAGTACTTC.

In its sample, this clone was seen a few times. This chain links TRBV21-1 with TRBJ1-6; the table gives TRBD1 as D, unverified against the DNA. TRBV21-1 is labeled a pseudogene. The CDR3 has 15 residues. For the CDR3, the DNA is TGTGCCAGCAGCAAAAAACAGGGTGGTTGCTCACCCCTCCACTTT. This sequence encodes CASSKKQGGCSPLHF.

The CDR3 loop reads CASSQRTGLGANVLTF. The DNA of the CDR3 is TGTGCCAGCAGCCAAAGAACAGGTTTGGGGGCCAACGTCCTGACTTTC. V and J are TRBV6-2 or TRBV6-3 and TRBJ2-6; possibly TRBD1 for D (5 bases). CDR3 length: 16 amino acids. V lost 6 bases, J lost 4 bases, and 16 bases lay in between. Germline V gene sequence: CDR1 MNHEY, CDR2 SVGEGT.

This chain uses TRBV18 with TRBJ1-2, with D unclear. This CDR3 comprises 13 residues. CDR1 is KGHSH and CDR2 is LQKENI in the germline V gene. V was shortened by 4 bases and J by 6 bases, with 12 bases between the two germline ends. The CDR3 DNA reads as TGTGCCAGCTCACACGGGTCCCTCGATGGCTACACCTTC. It specifies CASSHGSLDGYTF. The full variable domain, in which reference TRBV18 and TRBJ1-2 provide the parts outside the CDR3, is NAGVMQNPRHLVRRRGQEARLRCSPMKGHSHVYWYRQLPEEGLKFMVYLQKENIIDESGMPKERFSAEFPKEGPSILRIQQVVRGDSAAYFCASSHGSLDGYTFGSGTRLTVV.

The chain carries TRBV4-1 and TRBJ2-7, with 9 bases fitting TRBD1. J gave up 1 base and V 5 bases, and 9 bases lay outside the gene matches. There are 16 residues in the CDR3. Germline CDR1 MGHRA, CDR2 YSYEKL. This chain's CDR3 is CASSTRTGTGSYEQYF. The CDR3 DNA reads TGCGCCAGCAGCACACGGACCGGGACAGGGTCCTACGAGCAGTACTTC.

The V call is TRBV27, the J call TRBJ2-7; 8 positions match TRBD2. J lost 4 bases, V lost 5 bases, and 4 bases had no gene match. CDR1 MNHEY and CDR2 SMNVEV come from the germline V gene (reference sequence). The CDR3 sequence is 13 residues long. CDR3 sequence: CASSPGGGYEQYF. The CDR3 nucleotides are TGTGCCAGCAGTCCCGGGGGGGGGTACGAGCAGTACTTC.

J is TRBJ1-2 and V is TRBV7-9, with 8 bases matching TRBD1. The CDR3 extends over 14 amino acids. Germline V gene lookup returns CDR1 SEHNR and CDR2 FQNEAQ (reference sequence). The trim removed 5 bases at V and 7 bases at J, leaving 9 bases unmatched. The chain's CDR3 is CASSPDREIVGYTF. CDR3 in DNA: TGTGCCAGCAGCCCGGACAGGGAGATTGTTGGCTACACCTTC.

The J gene is TRBJ2-1, the V gene TRBV6-5; TRBD1 might be the D (5 bases). The CDR3 spans 15 residues. The V and J ends lost 7 bases and 9 bases respectively, with 22 bases between them. Germline V gene lookup returns CDR1 MNHEY and CDR2 SVGAGI. In nucleotides, the CDR3 is TGTGCCAGCATTTTAACCCCTGGGCAGGGCAGTGAGCAGTTCTTC. Protein sequence: CASILTPGQGSEQFF.

The chain couples TRBV5-1 to TRBJ2-2; D unresolved. The length of the CDR3 is 14 residues. Germline values: CDR1 SGHRS, CDR2 YFSETQ. The germline V and J ends were trimmed by 1 base and 2 bases, with 6 bases remaining between them. The CDR3 loop is CASSLYTNTGELFF. The CDR3 region has the DNA TGCGCCAGCAGCTTGTATACCAACACCGGGGAGCTGTTTTTT. Full variable domain (remainder filled in from reference TRBV5-1 and TRBJ2-2): KAGVTQTPRYLIKTRGQQVTLSCSPISGHRSVSWYQQTPGQGLQFLFEYFSETQRNKGNFPGRFSGRQFSNSRSEMNVSTLELGDSALYLCASSLYTNTGELFFGEGSRLTVL.

This clone was recorded once. Here the CDR3 reads CAIRGTSGGRGTGELFF. The CDR3 DNA is TGTGCCATCCGCGGGACTAGCGGGGGGAGGGGCACCGGGGAGCTGTTTTTT. This sequence joins TRBV10-3 and TRBJ2-2; TRBD2 agrees at 15 bases. CDR3 length: 17 amino acids. Germline V gene lookup returns CDR1 ENHRY and CDR2 SYGVKD. J gave up 4 bases and V 8 bases, and 8 bases lay outside the gene matches.

This chain joins TRBV10-3 and TRBJ2-5; 8 positions agree with TRBD1. The length of the CDR3 is 15 residues. The J segment lost 3 bases and the V segment lost 0 bases, leaving 3 bases of the junction unmatched. The V gene's germline CDR1 is ENHRY and CDR2 SYGVKD. Here the CDR3 DNA reads TGTGCCATCAGTGAGTCCCCAGGGGGCGAAGAGACCCAGTACTTC. The encoded protein is CAISESPGGEETQYF.

This chain uses TRBV7-9 with TRBJ2-7; D unclear. The CDR3 loop spans 12 amino acids. Per germline, CDR1 SEHNR and CDR2 FQNEAQ (reference sequence). Trimming cost V 5 bases and J 6 bases, with 11 bases left between them. The DNA for the CDR3 is TGTGCCAGCAGCCTAGGGCCGGGCGAGCAGTACTTC. It specifies CASSLGPGEQYF.

This chain links TRBV6-5 with TRBJ1-6; 7 nucleotides align to TRBD1. Germline CDR1 and CDR2: MNHEY and SVGAGI. V shed 6 bases, J shed 5 bases, and the junction held 7 bases outside the gene matches. This CDR3 has 15 amino acids. The DNA of the CDR3 is TGTGCCAGCAGAATGTCAGGGACAGATAATTCACCCCTCCACTTT. This gives the protein CASRMSGTDNSPLHF.

This chain joins TRBV3-1 (or the pseudogene TRBV3-2) and TRBJ1-3; 7 positions agree with TRBD1. Per the germline V gene, CDR1 is LGHDT and CDR2 is YNNKEL (reference sequence). The CDR3 is 15 amino acids. Germline trimming cut 1 base from V and 4 bases from J; bases unmatched to any gene: 4. The CDR3 sequence is CASSQAAGGGNTIYF. CDR3 DNA sequence: TGTGCCAGCAGCCAAGCGGCAGGGGGAGGAAACACCATATATTTT.

This clone was observed a single time. The CDR3: CASSYAGPWGGGYTF. The CDR3, as DNA: TGTGCCAGCAGTTACGCGGGACCGTGGGGAGGTGGCTACACCTTC. The rearrangement links TRBV6-5 to TRBJ1-2; a possible D gene is TRBD1 (5 bases). The V and J ends lost 2 bases and 7 bases respectively, with 17 bases between them. Per the germline V gene, CDR1 is MNHEY and CDR2 is SVGAGI. This CDR3 region has 15 residues.

The chain employs TRBV10-3 and TRBJ1-1; 7 bases align to TRBD1. Germline lookup yields CDR1 ENHRY and CDR2 SYGVKD. V was clipped by 4 bases and J by 1 base; unmatched bases: 3. CDR3 size: 14 residues. In DNA, the CDR3 is TGTGCCATCAGTGGCGCAGGGGGGAACACTGAAGCTTTCTTT. It encodes CAISGAGGNTEAFF.

This clone occurred a few times. The chain couples TRBV6-5 to TRBJ1-2; the match to TRBD1 covers 8 bases. The CDR3 contains 13 residues. Germline CDR1 MNHEY, CDR2 SVGAGI. V lost 4 bases, J lost 8 bases, and 6 bases stayed unmatched. The CDR3 DNA reads TGTGCCAGCAGTTCCGGACAGGGAGGGGGCTACACCTTC. Amino acid sequence: CASSSGQGGGYTF.

This clone has just a few counts. The chain carries TRBV7-9 and TRBJ2-3, with D possibly called TRBD1 or TRBD2 (6 bases each). CDR3 length: 16 residues. With 4 bases removed from V and 2 bases from J, the gap between germline ends came to 16 bases. Per germline, CDR1 SEHNR and CDR2 FQNEAQ (reference sequence). The CDR3 DNA is TGTGCCAGCAGCTCAGGCCGGGGGCAAGTCACAGATACGCAGTATTTT. Translated: CASSSGRGQVTDTQYF.

This chain connects TRBV2 to TRBJ2-5, with a weak D call TRBD1 (5 bases). Trimming left V 6 bases short and J 7 bases short, with 12 bases between. Germline V gene sequence: CDR1 SNHLY, CDR2 FYNNEI. The CDR3 consists of 12 residues. The CDR3 DNA is TGTGCCAGCAGGGTCGATGGGGCGACCCAGTACTTC. Protein sequence: CASRVDGATQYF.